This TCR beta chain was recorded in a study of spatial heterogeneity in lung cancer. Across the study: The count of detected beta-chain sequences consistently exceeded that of alpha-chain sequences.

This clonotype was observed at least ten times. V shed 4 bases and J shed 3 bases, with 12 bases lying between them. From germline, CDR1 is SGHAT and CDR2 FQDESV (reference sequence). The CDR3 sequence is 14 residues long. This sample's time point: sample taken at primary tumor resection. Sequencing was performed on whole RNA extracted from tumor and nontumor lung tissue, or from frozen PBMC, and the material was left unsorted. Individually, TCR cDNA molecules were each labelled with a unique molecular identifier. Each CDR3 protein is one row after TCRdb ran MiXCR on the 5' RACE reads. The table lists 50,000 to 65,000 distinct CDR3 sequences, roughly 6.5% of them singletons.

The sequence derives from a female donor with early-stage non-small cell lung cancer. The chain carries TRBV11-1 and TRBJ1-1; D may be TRBD1 (5 bases). The material was PBMCs, obtained at surgery. The CDR3 DNA sequence: TGTGCCAGCAGCTCCGACAGAGGGGACACTGAAGCTTTCTTT. It codes for CASSSDRGDTEAFF.